Each of the 9 T cell receptor beta chains below was sequenced from the same sample in a study of PD-1 blockade in classical Hodgkin lymphoma. Clones were read by immunoSEQ multiplex PCR, and TCRdb kept only the in-frame ones, dropping some. The data contain roughly 15,000 clones, roughly 82% of them singletons. Each and every patient relapsed after autologous stem cell transplantation, and patients got differing brentuximab vedotin exposure. The sample was peripheral blood mononuclear cells (PBMCs), taken at baseline. The source of these receptors is a human donor with classical Hodgkin lymphoma.

The V and J genes are TRBV27 and TRBJ1-1; TRBD1 matches 8 bases. Germline CDR1 is MNHEY and CDR2 is SMNVEV (reference sequence). CDR3 length: 15 residues. The ends lost 1 base at V and 5 bases at J; junction bases unmatched: 6. CDR3 sequence (DNA): TGTGCCAGCAGTTTATATCAGGGGGCGAGGACTGAAGCTTTCTTT. Its translation is CASSLYQGARTEAFF.

The chain combines TRBV5-4 with TRBJ2-3; D may be TRBD2 (6 bases). The CDR3 is 16 residues long. V was trimmed by 0 bases and J by 0 bases, leaving 11 bases between them. Germline V gives CDR1 SGHNT, CDR2 YYREEE (reference sequence). The CDR3 DNA reads as TGTGCCAGCAGCTTGGACGGCGGGGATAGCACAGATACGCAGTATTTT. Residues: CASSLDGGDSTDTQYF.

The chain uses TRBV7-3 and TRBJ2-7; 7 bases match TRBD2. The length of the CDR3 is 14 residues. Germline V gives CDR1 SGHTA, CDR2 FQGTGA. The V segment lost 5 bases and the J segment 4 bases; nucleotides outside the gene matches: 8. For the CDR3, the DNA is TGTGCCAGCAGCCCTGGGAGGGGTTCTTACGAGCAGTACTTC. Protein: CASSPGRGSYEQYF.

This clone was detected only a few times. The rearrangement links TRBV9 to TRBJ2-7, with 9 bases lining up with TRBD1. Trimming cost V 4 bases and J 0 bases; bases outside gene matches: 11. Germline V lookup: CDR1 SGDLS, CDR2 YYNGEE. The length of the CDR3 is 17 residues. CDR3 region: CASSMPRRGQGSYEQYF. The CDR3 DNA follows: TGTGCCAGCAGCATGCCACGGAGGGGACAGGGCTCCTACGAGCAGTACTTC. The full variable domain, completed using reference TRBV9 and TRBJ2-7, is DSGVTQTPKHLITATGQRVTLRCSPRSGDLSVYWYQQSLDQGLQFLIQYYNGEERAKGNILERFSAQQFPDLHSELNLSSLELGDSALYFCASSMPRRGQGSYEQYFGPGTRLTVT.

The rearrangement uses TRBV5-1 and TRBJ1-4; tentatively, D is TRBD1 (6 bases). The V end lost 1 base, the J end lost 4 bases, and 8 bases lay between the germline ends. The CDR3 has 14 residues. Germline CDR1 SGHRS, CDR2 YFSETQ. The CDR3 sequence: CASSLLDSNEKLFF. The CDR3 coding sequence is TGCGCCAGCAGCTTGCTGGACAGTAATGAAAAACTGTTTTTT.

This clone was recorded once. The chain joins TRBV14 to TRBJ2-1, with 8 bases identical to TRBD2. The J segment lost 8 bases and the V segment lost 1 base, leaving 7 bases of the junction unmatched. There are 15 residues in the CDR3. Germline V lookup: CDR1 SGHDN, CDR2 FVKESK. CDR3 amino acids: CASSQVAAGGHEQFF. The CDR3 coding sequence is TGTGCCAGCAGCCAAGTGGCGGCGGGGGGCCATGAGCAGTTCTTC.

Concerning this clone itself: The same CDR3 arises from other DNA sequences in this sample as well. The chain employs TRBV19 and TRBJ2-5; 9 nucleotides match TRBD2. J gave up 5 bases and V 2 bases, and 3 bases lay outside the gene matches. CDR3 length: 14 residues. The germline CDR1 and CDR2 sequences are LNHDA and SQIVND (reference sequence). The CDR3, as DNA: TGTGCCAGTAGTATAAGGGCGGGGGGGGAGACCCAGTACTTC. Translating it yields CASSIRAGGETQYF. The full variable domain, rest sourced from reference TRBV19 and TRBJ2-5, is DGGITQSPKYLFRKEGQNVTLSCEQNLNHDAMYWYRQDPGQGLRLIYYSQIVNDFQKGDIAEGYSVSREKKESFPLTVTSAQKNPTAFYLCASSIRAGGETQYFGPGTRLLVL.

This sequence joins TRBV5-4 and TRBJ2-5; TRBD2 is a possible D gene (6 bases). The V end was cut by 4 bases, the J end by 2 bases, with 9 bases between. The germline CDR1 and CDR2 sequences are SGHNT and YYREEE (reference sequence). This CDR3 has 13 residues. In DNA, the CDR3 is TGTGCCAGCAGCCTGGGACTTCAAGAGACCCAGTACTTC. Amino acids: CASSLGLQETQYF.

V usage is TRBV25-1 and J usage is TRBJ2-7; no reliable D call. The CDR3 has 12 amino acids. With 5 bases removed from V and 4 bases from J, the gap between germline ends came to 9 bases. Germline values: CDR1 MGHDK, CDR2 SYGVNS. The CDR3 coding sequence is TGTGCCAGCAGTAAGGATTTGTACGAGCAGTACTTC. As protein: CASSKDLYEQYF.